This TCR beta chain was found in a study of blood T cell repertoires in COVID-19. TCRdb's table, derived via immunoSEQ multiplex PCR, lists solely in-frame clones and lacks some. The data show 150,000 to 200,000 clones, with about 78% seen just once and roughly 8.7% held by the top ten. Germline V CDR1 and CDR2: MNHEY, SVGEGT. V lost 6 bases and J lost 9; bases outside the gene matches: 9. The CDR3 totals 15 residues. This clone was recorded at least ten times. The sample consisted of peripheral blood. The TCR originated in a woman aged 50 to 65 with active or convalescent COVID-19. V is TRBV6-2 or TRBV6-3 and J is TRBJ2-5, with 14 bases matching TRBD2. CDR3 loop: CASSLPTSGGGAQYF. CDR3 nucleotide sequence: TGTGCCAGCAGCCTTCCGACTAGCGGGGGGGGAGCCCAGTACTTC.